The 17 T cell receptor beta chains listed next were all sequenced from one sample in a study of PD-1 blockade in mismatch repair-deficient tumors. Only in-frame clones appear in the TCRdb table, and some are missing; sequencing was by immunoSEQ multiplex PCR. The table lists under 150,000 clones, about 90% of them singletons, with roughly 12% in the top ten. This sample comprised peripheral blood, obtained almost 74 weeks after starting pembrolizumab. The receptors were sampled from an adult with mismatch repair-deficient cancer.

V usage is TRBV7-9 and J usage is TRBJ2-7; D may match TRBD1 or TRBD2 (5 bases each). V was clipped by 0 bases and J by 4 bases, with 10 bases between them. Germline values: CDR1 SEHNR, CDR2 FQNEAQ (reference sequence). The length of the CDR3 is 14 residues. The CDR3 nucleotides are TGTGCCAGCAGCTTAGCGGGGACCTCTTACGAGCAGTACTTC. Translation: CASSLAGTSYEQYF. The complete variable domain, with remaining parts taken from reference TRBV7-9 and TRBJ2-7, reads DTGVSQNPRHKITKRGQNVTFRCDPISEHNRLYWYRQTLGQGPEFLTYFQNEAQLEKSRLLSDRFSAERPKGSFSTLEIQRTEQGDSAMYLCASSLAGTSYEQYFGPGTRLTVT.

This chain joins TRBV28 and TRBJ2-7; 8 positions agree with TRBD2. CDR1 MDHEN and CDR2 SYDVKM come from the germline V gene. This CDR3 is built from 15 residues. Trimming took 6 bases from V and 4 from J; bases not matched to a gene: 11. The CDR3 sequence: CASSESRGGVYEQYF. The CDR3 DNA reads as TGTGCCAGCAGCGAATCCCGGGGGGGGGTTTACGAGCAGTACTTC. The full variable domain, its missing parts supplied by reference TRBV28 and TRBJ2-7, is DVKVTQSSRYLVKRTGEKVFLECVQDMDHENMFWYRQDPGLGLRLIYFSYDVKMKEKGDIPEGYSVSREKKERFSLILESASTNQTSMYLCASSESRGGVYEQYFGPGTRLTVT.

A few counts support this clone. The chain has TRBV29-1 and TRBJ2-2, with 12 positions matching TRBD1. The CDR3 extends over 13 amino acids. V lost 6 bases to trimming and J lost 6 bases; unmatched junction nucleotides: 2. CDR1 and CDR2 from the germline V gene are SQVTM and ANQGSEA. CDR3 region: CSVGTGGSGELFF. CDR3 bases: TGCAGCGTAGGGACAGGGGGCTCCGGGGAGCTGTTTTTT.

V gene TRBV4-3 combines with J gene TRBJ2-5; D uncertain. The length of the CDR3 is 13 residues. V was shortened by 0 bases and J by 5 bases, with 7 bases between the two germline ends. Germline-derived CDR1 and CDR2 are LGHNA and YSLEER. The CDR3 region is CASSQDMGETQYF. The CDR3 nucleotides are TGCGCCAGCAGCCAAGATATGGGGGAGACCCAGTACTTC.

This clone was seen once. The chain combines TRBV4-1 with TRBJ2-3; no clear D gene. The CDR3 sequence is 15 residues long. V gave up 2 bases and J gave up 2 bases, with 11 bases separating them. CDR1 is MGHRA and CDR2 is YSYEKL in the germline V gene. As DNA, the CDR3 is TGCGCCAGCAGCCAACAATCCGGGCCCACAGATACGCAGTATTTT. This translates into CASSQQSGPTDTQYF.

This clone turned up a few times. The chain couples TRBV7-2 to TRBJ1-1, with D unresolved. V was cut by 3 bases and J by 1 base, with 15 bases left in between. This CDR3 comprises 16 residues. The germline V gene encodes CDR1 SGHTA and CDR2 FQGNSA. In nucleotides, the CDR3 is TGTGCCAGCAGCTTGGAAGGGCGGGGATCGAACACTGAAGCTTTCTTT. The encoded protein is CASSLEGRGSNTEAFF.

The chain combines TRBV6-6 with TRBJ1-1; TRBD1 matches 8 bases. Trimming removed 8 bases from V and 3 bases from J; junction bases left unmatched: 8. Germline CDR1 is MNHNY and CDR2 is SVGAGI (reference sequence). The CDR3 runs to 14 residues. CDR3 in DNA: TGTGCCAGCCGACAGGGGAATTTGGACACTGAAGCTTTCTTT. The encoded protein is CASRQGNLDTEAFF.

The rearrangement uses TRBV6-6 and TRBJ2-7; D is perhaps TRBD2 (6 bases). V lost 2 bases and J 0 bases, leaving 11 bases between the germline ends. The germline V gene has CDR1 MNHNY and CDR2 SVGAGI (reference sequence). CDR3 length: 15 residues. DNA of the CDR3: TGTGCCAGCAGTTACGCGGGGAGCGACTCCTACGAGCAGTACTTC. It specifies CASSYAGSDSYEQYF.

This clone was counted only a few times. This chain uses TRBV19 with TRBJ2-7; D is unclear. The germline V gene encodes CDR1 LNHDA and CDR2 SQIVND (reference sequence). V was clipped by 5 bases and J by 3 bases, with 8 bases between them. The CDR3 totals 12 residues. CDR3 nucleotides: TGTGCCAGTAGTGCCGACCACTACGAGCAGTACTTC. Its translation is CASSADHYEQYF.

This chain joins TRBV21-1 and TRBJ2-7; the listed D gene, TRBD1, was not tested against the DNA. TRBV21-1 is a pseudogene locus. CDR3 length: 15 amino acids. CDR3 loop: CASSNLPRGYYEQYF. The CDR3 region has the DNA TGTGCCAGCAGCAATCTGCCCAGGGGATACTACGAGCAGTACTTC.

V usage is TRBV7-9 and J usage is TRBJ2-5; tentatively, D is TRBD1 (7 bases). CDR1 is SEHNR, CDR2 FQNEAQ, per germline (reference sequence). Trimming shortened V by 7 bases and J by 5 bases, and 17 bases separated the two germline ends. This CDR3 is 14 amino acids long. CDR3 protein: CASTRRSGGETQYF. The CDR3 region has the DNA TGTGCCAGCACCAGACGGTCAGGGGGGGAGACCCAGTACTTC.

This clone was picked up one time. CDR3 nucleotide sequence: TGTGCCAGTAGTATGGGACGACAGGGGGCCTCCTATGGCTACACCTTC. It yields the protein CASSMGRQGASYGYTF. The rearrangement joins TRBV19 to TRBJ1-2; 10 nucleotides match TRBD1. There are 16 residues in the CDR3. Per germline, CDR1 LNHDA and CDR2 SQIVND (reference sequence). J was trimmed by 4 bases and V by 3 bases; bases with no gene match: 8. The full variable domain, rest sourced from reference TRBV19 and TRBJ1-2, is DGGITQSPKYLFRKEGQNVTLSCEQNLNHDAMYWYRQDPGQGLRLIYYSQIVNDFQKGDIAEGYSVSREKKESFPLTVTSAQKNPTAFYLCASSMGRQGASYGYTFGSGTRLTVV.

The chain uses TRBV5-1 and TRBJ2-5; no firm D call. Germline V lookup: CDR1 SGHRS, CDR2 YFSETQ. V lost 0 bases and J lost 6, with 3 bases in between. This CDR3 has 11 amino acids. This chain's CDR3 is CASSLGQTQYF. The CDR3 DNA sequence: TGCGCCAGCAGCTTGGGGCAGACCCAGTACTTC.

The rearrangement joins TRBV5-4 to TRBJ2-7; 9 nucleotides line up with TRBD1. Losses at the gene ends were 4 bases for V and 7 bases for J; bases not matched to a gene: 9. The CDR3 runs to 14 residues. Germline loops: CDR1 SGHNT, CDR2 YYREEE (reference sequence). Written as DNA, the CDR3 is TGTGCCAGCAGCCCCCGGGACAGGGTCTGGGAGCAGTACTTC. It encodes CASSPRDRVWEQYF.

V is TRBV11-3 and J is TRBJ2-7, with no clear D. V was cut by 0 bases and J by 4 bases, with 28 bases left in between. The CDR3 has 20 residues. Germline assignment: CDR1 SGHNT and CDR2 YENEEA. The CDR3 region is CASSLDPSPTTDKVGYEQYF. CDR3 DNA: TGTGCCAGCAGCTTAGACCCCTCCCCCACTACTGACAAGGTAGGTTACGAGCAGTACTTC.

This clone appeared once. The genes are TRBV7-9 and TRBJ2-1, with 7 bases aligning to TRBD2. CDR3 length: 16 amino acids. Looked up from germline, CDR1 is SEHNR and CDR2 is FQNEAQ (reference sequence). The trim removed 2 bases at V and 10 bases at J, leaving 14 bases unmatched. The CDR3 here is CASSLLPAGPSWEQFF. CDR3 coding DNA: TGTGCCAGCAGCTTATTACCAGCGGGACCTTCTTGGGAGCAGTTCTTC.

The genes are TRBV16 and TRBJ1-2, with D uncertain. V lost 4 bases to trimming and J lost 0 bases, with 15 bases between them. The length of the CDR3 is 16 residues. Germline V gives CDR1 KGHSY, CDR2 FQNENV. CDR3 coding DNA: TGTGCCAGCAGCCCCAATTACAAGACGGCTAACTATGGCTACACCTTC. Translating it yields CASSPNYKTANYGYTF.